A single sample gave rise to the 14 T cell receptor beta chains below, sequenced in a study of blood T cell repertoires in COVID-19. TCRdb keeps only in-frame clones here, not all; method: immunoSEQ multiplex PCR. The sample yields roughly 180,000 clones, approximately 85% seen once. The specimen sequenced was PBMCs or T cells enriched from blood (not recorded which). The receptors stem from a man aged 40-49 years who had recovered from COVID-19.

The J gene is TRBJ2-3, the V gene TRBV28; D is unclear. Germline-derived CDR1 and CDR2 are MDHEN and SYDVKM. This CDR3 is built from 16 residues. Between the trimmed V and J ends, which lost 4 bases and 2 bases, there was a span of 16 bases. The CDR3 reads CASSSDLPLSTDTQYF. DNA for the CDR3: TGTGCCAGCAGTTCAGATCTCCCGCTCTCCACAGATACGCAGTATTTT.

The chain carries TRBV18 and TRBJ1-3; D is possibly TRBD1 (5 bases). Germline V CDR1 and CDR2: KGHSH, LQKENI. Trimming stripped 2 bases from V and 4 bases from J, with 12 bases between. The CDR3 totals 15 residues. CDR3 in DNA: TGTGCCAGCTCACCAGTTCAGGGTTCCGGAAACACCATATATTTT. Translated: CASSPVQGSGNTIYF.

V gene TRBV7-2 combines with J gene TRBJ1-1; D unclear. This CDR3 has 13 residues. With 4 bases removed from V and 5 bases from J, the gap between germline ends came to 11 bases. The germline V gene encodes CDR1 SGHTA and CDR2 FQGNSA. The CDR3 nucleotides are TGTGCCAGCAGCTCATTACGAGGTACTGAAGCTTTCTTT. This codes for CASSSLRGTEAFF.

Comment on this clone: Mismatch with germline at one junction end may stem from a read error. This CDR3 is also generated by other DNA sequences in the sample. The gene calls are TRBV18 and TRBJ2-2, with 8 bases identical to TRBD2. In germline, CDR1 is KGHSH, CDR2 LQKENI. This CDR3 has 15 amino acids. For the CDR3, the DNA is TGTGCCAGCTCACCCACTAGCGGCAACACCGGGGAGTTGTTTTTT. Amino acid sequence: CASSPTSGNTGELFF. The whole variable domain, filled in from reference TRBV18 and TRBJ2-2, reads NAGVMQNPRHLVRRRGQEARLRCSPMKGHSHVYWYRQLPEEGLKFMVYLQKENIIDESGMPKERFSAEFPKEGPSILRIQQVVRGDSAAYFCASSPTSGNTGELFFGEGSRLTVL.

V and J are TRBV9 and TRBJ2-3; 11 positions match TRBD2. Germline V gives CDR1 SGDLS, CDR2 YYNGEE. There are 16 residues in the CDR3. V lost 4 bases and J lost 1; bases outside the gene matches: 5. CDR3 protein: CASSLAGGPRTDTQYF. CDR3 DNA sequence: TGTGCCAGCAGCTTAGCGGGGGGGCCCCGCACAGATACGCAGTATTTT.

The chain combines TRBV12-5 with TRBJ1-1; a weak D match, TRBD1 (6 bases). This CDR3 has 17 residues. Between the trimmed V and J ends, which lost 1 base and 0 bases, there was a span of 15 bases. The germline gives CDR1 LGHNT, CDR2 FRNRAP. The CDR3 loop reads CASGLDPTGYMNTEAFF. CDR3 in DNA: TGTGCTAGTGGTTTGGACCCGACAGGTTACATGAACACTGAAGCTTTCTTT.

As DNA, the CDR3 is TGTGCCAGCAGCTTGTTTGTACAGACGGGGTTACCTAGCACAGATACGCAGTATTTT. Amino acid sequence: CASSLFVQTGLPSTDTQYF. The chain is built from TRBV11-3 and TRBJ2-3, with D possibly being TRBD2 (5 bases). The germline V gene has CDR1 SGHNT and CDR2 YENEEA. V was shortened by 3 bases and J by 0 bases, with 22 bases between the two germline ends. The CDR3 extends over 19 amino acids.

This clone has a handful of counts. This chain joins TRBV4-1 and TRBJ1-2; 10 nucleotides line up with TRBD1. This CDR3 comprises 18 residues. Germline CDR1 reads MGHRA; CDR2 reads YSYEKL. With V trimmed by 6 bases and J by 0 bases, 13 bases remained unmatched. DNA for the CDR3: TGCGCCAGCAGACAACCGACAGGGGGCCCTTCAGCTAACTATGGCTACACCTTC. The encoded protein is CASRQPTGGPSANYGYTF.

The chain is built from TRBV4-1 and TRBJ1-4; D unclear. The V gene's germline CDR1 is MGHRA and CDR2 YSYEKL. There are 13 residues in the CDR3. V was trimmed by 0 bases and J by 12 bases, leaving 11 bases between them. The CDR3 DNA is TGCGCCAGCAGCCAAGATCAGTGGTCCGAACTGTTTTTT. The encoded protein is CASSQDQWSELFF.

The chain combines TRBV3-1 (or the pseudogene TRBV3-2) with TRBJ1-4; D is uncertain. The CDR3 has 13 residues. Germline loops: CDR1 LGHDT, CDR2 YNNKEL (reference sequence). V was pared by 2 bases and J by 4 bases, with 5 bases between. The CDR3 DNA reads as TGTGCCAGCAGCCAATCCGGTAATGAAAAACTGTTTTTT. This encodes CASSQSGNEKLFF.

This clone was seen ten or more times. The gene calls are TRBV6-4 and TRBJ2-3; 12 nucleotides agree with TRBD2. The length of the CDR3 is 14 residues. The J segment lost 4 bases and the V segment lost 4 bases, leaving 0 bases of the junction unmatched. CDR1 and CDR2 from the germline V gene are MRHNA and SNTAGT. The CDR3 protein is CASSGLAGADTQYF. The CDR3 DNA sequence: TGTGCCAGCAGTGGACTAGCGGGAGCAGATACGCAGTATTTT.

This chain joins TRBV7-2 and TRBJ2-4, with no clear D. Germline CDR1 reads SGHTA; CDR2 reads FQGNSA. Trimming cost V 8 bases and J 3 bases, with 14 bases left between them. This CDR3 region has 14 residues. In DNA form, the CDR3 reads TGTGCCAGCGGTTCCTTATCGGGCAAAAACATTCAGTACTTC. Residues: CASGSLSGKNIQYF.

This clone was seen only once. The gene calls are TRBV19 and TRBJ1-5; D unresolved. The V gene lost 0 bases and the J gene lost 0 bases, with 15 bases spanning the gap. The germline V gene has CDR1 LNHDA and CDR2 SQIVND (reference sequence). This CDR3 is built from 18 residues. The CDR3 loop reads CASSIEVTQRLSNQPQHF. In DNA form, the CDR3 reads TGTGCCAGTAGTATAGAGGTCACTCAGCGCCTTAGCAATCAGCCCCAGCATTTT.

The chain employs TRBV7-9 and TRBJ2-1, with D maybe TRBD2 (6 bases). Looked up from germline, CDR1 is SEHNR and CDR2 is FQNEAQ (reference sequence). This CDR3 comprises 15 residues. V was clipped by 3 bases and J by 2 bases, with 11 bases between them. DNA for the CDR3: TGTGCCAGCAGCTTGGGAGGACCCCCCTACAATGAGCAGTTCTTC. This encodes CASSLGGPPYNEQFF.